This TCR beta chain was recorded in a study of cytomegalovirus exposure and HLA in healthy donors. General study findings and limits: Listed as cytomegalovirus-associated were approximately 160 TCR beta chains.

With 60 Vbeta and 13 Jbeta primers, the PCR was carried out. TCRdb's table, derived via immunoSEQ multiplex PCR, lists solely in-frame clones and lacks some. The data show about 80,000 clones, 62% seen once. Regarding this clone: Its cognate antigen is unknown.

The sequenced sample was PBMCs. This receptor was obtained from a male donor in good health and CMV-seropositive.

CDR3 in amino acids: CASSLRTGQSEQYF. CDR3 nucleotides: TGTGCCAGCAGCCTGAGGACAGGGCAGAGCGAGCAGTACTTC. The gene calls are TRBV7-9 and TRBJ2-7, with 8 nucleotides matching TRBD1. This CDR3 has 14 residues. V trimming: 5 bases; J trimming: 6 bases; junction bases outside the gene matches: 9. Germline assignment: CDR1 SEHNR and CDR2 FQNEAQ (reference sequence).